This TCR beta chain was recovered during a study of T cells in Graves' hyperthyroidism and ophthalmopathy. TCR beta CDR3 region amplification was performed from RNA transcripts. Using the HTBI primer set, a first-round RT-PCR was run on the TCR CDR3. TCRdb reprocessed the multiplex PCR reads via MiXCR and lists one record per CDR3 protein. The sample consists of some 200,000 distinct CDR3 sequences, less than 20% of them appearing once. This clonotype came up a few times. The PBMCs were taken from about 9.7 ml of fresh peripheral blood. Looked up from germline, CDR1 is KGHDR and CDR2 is SFDVKD. This CDR3 spans 12 amino acids. V lost 6 bases, J lost 0 bases, and 3 bases lay in between.

The chain recombines TRBV24-1 with TRBJ2-3; D remains unclear. The specimen was blood. This clonotype originated in a woman between 50 and 59 years old with Graves' hyperthyroidism. CDR3 protein: CATSSSTDTQYF. In DNA form, the CDR3 reads TGTGCCACCAGTAGCAGCACAGATACGCAGTATTTT.